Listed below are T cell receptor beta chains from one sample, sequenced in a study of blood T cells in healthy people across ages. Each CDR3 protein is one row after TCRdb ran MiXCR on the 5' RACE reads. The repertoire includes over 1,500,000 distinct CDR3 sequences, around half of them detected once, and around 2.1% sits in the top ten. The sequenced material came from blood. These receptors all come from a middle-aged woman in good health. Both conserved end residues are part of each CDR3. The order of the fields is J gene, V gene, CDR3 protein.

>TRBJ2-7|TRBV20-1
CSADGGANSYEQYF
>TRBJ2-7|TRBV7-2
CASSLTGQASYEQYF
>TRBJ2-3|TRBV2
CARQDRGTDTQYF
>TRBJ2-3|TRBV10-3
CATAADTQYF
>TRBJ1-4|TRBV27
CASSLGRQGEKLFF
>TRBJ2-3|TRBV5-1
CASSLDAPDTQYF
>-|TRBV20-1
CSANQGQLPSYEQYF
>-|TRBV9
CASSPPEVGERAGPDCNEQYF
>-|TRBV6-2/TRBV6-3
CASSYGGAPYEQYF
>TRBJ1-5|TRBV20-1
CSADTGGRSNQPQHF
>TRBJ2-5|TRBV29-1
CSVGGRDETQYF
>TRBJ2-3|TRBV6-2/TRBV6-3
CASNRDRRTDTQYF
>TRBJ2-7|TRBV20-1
CSAWSYNEQYF
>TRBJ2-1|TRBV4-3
CASSQADRGKQFF
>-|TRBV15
CATSRDRDILQETQYF
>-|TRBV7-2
CASNNPSGTYNEQYF
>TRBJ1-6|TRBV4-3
CASSQEDSNSPLHF
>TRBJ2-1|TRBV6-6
CASEGAYNEQFF
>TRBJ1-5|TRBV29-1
CSVANRNQPQHF
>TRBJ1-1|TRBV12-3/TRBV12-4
CASRPNQGQGYEAFF
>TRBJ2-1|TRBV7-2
CASLLAGVNEQFF
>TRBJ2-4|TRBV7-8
CASSDLELSKNIQYF
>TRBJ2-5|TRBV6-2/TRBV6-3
CASKVRGNQETQYF
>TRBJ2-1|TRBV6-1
CASSELDYNEQFF
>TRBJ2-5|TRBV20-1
CSATGRGGQETQYF
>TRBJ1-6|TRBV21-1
CASSKGNPSGGTKDSPLHF
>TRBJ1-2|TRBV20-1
CSAPSGIYGYTF
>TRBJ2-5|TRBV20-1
CSARDPGVIGGLETQYF
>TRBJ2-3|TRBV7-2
CASSLGHLAGASTDTQYF
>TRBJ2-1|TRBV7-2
CASSLGTGGSGEQFF
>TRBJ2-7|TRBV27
CASSLSSVYERYF
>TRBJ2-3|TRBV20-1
CSASLRGGWADTQYF
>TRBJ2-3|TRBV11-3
CASSQDGTITDTQYF
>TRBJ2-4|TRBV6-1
CASRHRVKLGKNIQYF
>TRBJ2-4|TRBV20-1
CSARDWAGGAKNIQYF
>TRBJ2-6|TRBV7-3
CASGQDSGANVLTF
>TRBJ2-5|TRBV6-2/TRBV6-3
CASSYLLARPSQETQYF
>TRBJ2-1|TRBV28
CASSLYAGARYNEQFF
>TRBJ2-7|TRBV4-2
CASSQDTSGSSYEQYF
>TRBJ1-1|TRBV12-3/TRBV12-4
CASSFTGSTEAFF
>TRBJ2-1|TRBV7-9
CATRHSGFTSGEGSYNEQFF
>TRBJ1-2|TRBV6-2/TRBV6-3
CASGRDGYGYTF